This T cell receptor beta chain was retrieved from a study of vaccination and CD4 T cells after COVID-19. The V gene lost 6 bases and the J gene lost 7 bases, with 18 bases spanning the gap. The CDR3 runs 14 residues. CDR1 and CDR2 (germline): SNHLY, FYNNEI. As to treatment: roughly ten-day PBMC culture with coronavirus spike peptide pools or control peptides (ViraFEST assay). Cultured CD4+ T-cell DNA underwent Oncomine TCR Beta short-read sequencing. TCRdb passed the PCR reads through MiXCR, listing each CDR3 protein once. This table has 20,000 to 25,000 distinct CDR3 sequences, approximately 59% appearing once. Note on this clonotype: The antigen remains unidentified.

This TCR derives from a human donor who received a COVID-19 vaccine. Material: CD4+ T cells from blood, cultured in vitro, obtained before SARS-CoV-2 vaccination. V gene TRBV2 combines with J gene TRBJ1-2; D might be TRBD1 (5 bases). DNA of the CDR3: TGTGCCAGCAGCCTAACCGCAGGGTTTGGTGGCTACACCTTC. Residues: CASSLTAGFGGYTF.